This TCR beta chain came from a study of chronic HIV infection and antiretroviral therapy. The V end was cut by 5 bases, the J end by 0 bases, with 8 bases between. CDR3 size: 14 residues. Germline-derived CDR1 and CDR2 are DFQATT and SNEGSKA (reference sequence). From the 5' RACE reads, TCRdb called clonotypes with MiXCR, one entry per CDR3 protein. This table holds 39,000 or so distinct CDR3 sequences, 7% to 10% found once. The table lists this clonotype with many counts. The sequencing input was peripheral blood. This chain uses TRBV20-1 with TRBJ2-6, with D unresolved. This TCR came from an adult who had HIV and had not received antiretroviral therapy, or was an uninfected healthy control (not recorded which). The CDR3 DNA reads as TGCAGTGCTCTAACGGGCTCTGGGGCCAACGTCCTGACTTTC. It encodes CSALTGSGANVLTF.